One and the same sample provided the 20 T cell receptor beta chains below, sequenced in a study of T-cell reconstitution after alpha-beta-depleted transplantation in children. This sample's TCRbeta library carried unique molecular identifier barcodes. TCRdb re-called the PCR reads with MiXCR, one entry per CDR3 protein. The sample carries about 78,000 distinct CDR3 sequences, roughly an eighth recorded once. The material sequenced was PBMCs, mostly from graft donor cells, taken 180 days after TCRalphabeta/CD19-depleted stem cell transplant. These receptors were taken from a male patient under 10 years old who had a stem cell transplant for acute lymphoblastic leukemia, so the T cells may come from the graft donor.

This chain joins TRBV27 and TRBJ1-1; D is possibly TRBD1 (6 bases). Trimming shortened V by 5 bases and J by 0 bases, and 13 bases separated the two germline ends. The CDR3 is 15 residues long. Germline CDR1 reads MNHEY; CDR2 reads SMNVEV (reference sequence). CDR3 sequence (DNA): TGTGCCAGCAGTCTACGGGGGGGCTTGAACACTGAAGCTTTCTTT. This codes for CASSLRGGLNTEAFF.

This clonotype showed up many times. This chain uses TRBV5-1 with TRBJ2-2; D uncertain. Germline V gives CDR1 SGHRS, CDR2 YFSETQ. V lost 1 base to trimming and J lost 2 bases, with 9 bases between them. This CDR3 contains 15 residues. In DNA form, the CDR3 reads TGCGCCAGCAGCTTGCCGTGGGTTAACACCGGGGAGCTGTTTTTT. Its translation: CASSLPWVNTGELFF.

This clonotype was counted ten times or more. The rearrangement uses TRBV10-3 and TRBJ2-7, with 10 bases fitting TRBD1. This CDR3 has 14 residues. The V gene end was trimmed by 4 bases and the J gene end by 4 bases; junction bases not matched to a gene: 4. Germline-derived CDR1 and CDR2 are ENHRY and SYGVKD. The DNA for the CDR3 is TGTGCCATCAGTGCGGGACAGGGGTTTTACGAGCAGTACTTC. As protein: CAISAGQGFYEQYF.

The J gene is TRBJ1-2, the V gene TRBV7-8; 9 bases are a match to TRBD1. The V gene end was trimmed by 0 bases and the J gene end by 0 bases; junction bases not matched to a gene: 5. The CDR3 has 17 amino acids. Germline lookup yields CDR1 SGHVS and CDR2 FQNEAQ. In DNA form, the CDR3 reads TGTGCCAGCAGCTTAGCAGGGACAGGGATTACTAACTATGGCTACACCTTC. It yields the protein CASSLAGTGITNYGYTF.

As concerns this clonotype: A junction boundary mismatches the germline segment, possibly from a read error. The chain couples TRBV7-2 to TRBJ1-2; D gene unclear. CDR3 length equals 15 residues. Germline-derived CDR1 and CDR2 are SGHTA and FQGNSA. The CDR3 reads CASSLILRTNYGYSF. The DNA of the CDR3 is TGTGCCAGCAGCCTCATACTGCGGACCAACTATGGCTACTCCTTC. Combining the CDR3 with reference TRBV7-2 and TRBJ1-2 gives the whole variable domain GAGVSQSPSNKVTEKGKDVELRCDPISGHTALYWYRQSLGQGLEFLIYFQGNSAPDKSGLPSDRFSAERTGGSVSTLTIQRTQQEDSAVYLCASSLILRTNYGYSFGSGTRLTVV.

This clonotype was recorded many times. J is TRBJ2-1 and V is TRBV6-2 or TRBV6-3; D is uncertain. Germline values: CDR1 MNHEY, CDR2 SVGEGT. The CDR3 has 14 residues. The ends were cut back, 0 bases at V and 9 bases at J, with 12 bases in the middle. CDR3 DNA sequence: TGTGCCAGCAGTTACTCGGGTCCGATTCCTGAGCAGTTCTTC. Encoded protein: CASSYSGPIPEQFF.

V usage is TRBV20-1 and J usage is TRBJ1-1; weak D call: TRBD1 (5 bases). V was cut by 3 bases and J by 3 bases, with 8 bases left in between. CDR1 and CDR2 from the germline V gene are DFQATT and SNEGSKA (reference sequence). The CDR3 is made up of 12 amino acids. CDR3 sequence reads: CSARLRDTEAFF. Written as DNA, the CDR3 is TGCAGTGCTAGGCTCAGGGACACTGAAGCTTTCTTT.

CDR3 bases: TGTGCCAGCAGTTGGAAAGAGACCCAGTACTTC. It encodes CASSWKETQYF. The chain couples TRBV2 to TRBJ2-5; D gene unclear. The V end lost 5 bases, the J end lost 3 bases, and 4 bases lay between the germline ends. CDR1 is SNHLY, CDR2 FYNNEI, per germline. The CDR3 loop spans 11 amino acids.

This clonotype occurred many times. The chain combines TRBV12-3 or TRBV12-4 with TRBJ1-2; D is unresolved. Trimming removed 2 bases from V and 8 bases from J, with 9 bases in between. The CDR3 is 12 amino acids. Here the CDR3 DNA reads TGTGCCAGCAGTTTAAAGGGTGGAGGCTACACCTTC. It is translated as CASSLKGGGYTF.

This clonotype was seen at least ten times. The J gene is TRBJ2-3, the V gene TRBV7-8, with a possible D match to TRBD1 (5 bases). Germline V gene sequence: CDR1 SGHVS, CDR2 FQNEAQ. The length of the CDR3 is 14 residues. Trimming took 4 bases from V and 4 from J, leaving 12 bases between them. The CDR3 nucleotides are TGTGCCAGCAGCTGGGGCCTGTCCCCAGATACGCAGTATTTT. It is translated as CASSWGLSPDTQYF.

J is TRBJ1-1 and V is TRBV20-1; the D is unclear. Trimming shortened V by 2 bases and J by 0 bases, and 10 bases separated the two germline ends. Germline V lookup: CDR1 DFQATT, CDR2 SNEGSKA (reference sequence). The CDR3 is 14 amino acids. The CDR3 nucleotides are TGCAGTGCTAGACGCACCCTGATGAACACTGAAGCTTTCTTT. Translating gives CSARRTLMNTEAFF.

V gene TRBV20-1 combines with J gene TRBJ2-7, with D unclear. CDR3 size: 11 residues. Germline CDR1 reads DFQATT; CDR2 reads SNEGSKA (reference sequence). V was pared by 1 base and J by 5 bases, with 6 bases between. CDR3 in DNA: TGCAGTGCTAGAGGGGGTCACGAGCAGTACTTC. Translating gives CSARGGHEQYF.

This clonotype has just a few counts. The CDR3 here is CAIGRAGANVLTF. Here the CDR3 DNA reads TGTGCCATCGGGAGGGCGGGGGCCAACGTCCTGACTTTC. The chain employs TRBV10-3 and TRBJ2-6, with TRBD2 matching over 7 bases. The V gene's germline CDR1 is ENHRY and CDR2 SYGVKD. The CDR3 runs 13 residues. The V gene end was trimmed by 8 bases and the J gene end by 4 bases; junction bases not matched to a gene: 2.

The chain recombines TRBV18 with TRBJ2-7; TRBD1 agrees at 9 bases. Germline V gene lookup returns CDR1 KGHSH and CDR2 LQKENI. The length of the CDR3 is 16 residues. V lost 5 bases, J lost 6 bases, and 14 bases stayed unmatched. CDR3 DNA: TGTGCCAGCTCATCCCTCCCCGGGACAGGGCATTCCGAGCAGTACTTC. Protein: CASSSLPGTGHSEQYF.

The V gene is TRBV21-1, the J gene TRBJ1-5. TRBV21-1 corresponds to a pseudogene. This CDR3 is built from 15 residues. The CDR3, as DNA: TGTGCCAGCAGCAAAGGCCCAAAGGCAAATCAGCCCCAGCATTTT. It is translated as CASSKGPKANQPQHF.

The chain joins TRBV18 to TRBJ1-1; tentatively, D is TRBD1 (5 bases). Looked up from germline, CDR1 is KGHSH and CDR2 is LQKENI. CDR3 length: 15 amino acids. V was clipped by 1 base and J by 1 base, with 10 bases between them. DNA for the CDR3: TGTGCCAGCTCACCACTCGCGAGGGGGAACACTGAAGCTTTCTTT. This sequence encodes CASSPLARGNTEAFF.

This sequence joins TRBV10-3 and TRBJ2-7; D call uncertain. This CDR3 has 10 residues. Germline-derived CDR1 and CDR2 are ENHRY and SYGVKD. Trimming shortened V by 10 bases and J by 3 bases, and 7 bases separated the two germline ends. In DNA form, the CDR3 reads TGTGCCACCCACCACTACGAGCAGTACTTC. It codes for CATHHYEQYF.

This clonotype was seen a handful of times. The chain recombines TRBV20-1 with TRBJ1-2; D is unresolved. V lost 1 base and J lost 4, with 25 bases in between. The germline CDR1 and CDR2 sequences are DFQATT and SNEGSKA (reference sequence). The CDR3 has 18 amino acids. The DNA for the CDR3 is TGCAGTGCTAGAGGCCCCCCGTCCCCGGCAGCCCGGTTCTATGGCTACACCTTC. Encoded protein: CSARGPPSPAARFYGYTF.

The table lists this clonotype with many counts. J is TRBJ2-5 and V is TRBV10-3, with TRBD1 identical over 11 bases. Germline V gene data show CDR1 as ENHRY and CDR2 as SYGVKD. V lost 8 bases to trimming and J lost 6 bases; unmatched junction nucleotides: 8. The CDR3 is made up of 14 amino acids. DNA of the CDR3: TGTGCCATCGGGGCGGACAGGGGGCAGAAGACCCAGTACTTC. Amino acids: CAIGADRGQKTQYF.

This clonotype came up a few times. The chain uses TRBV6-1 and TRBJ2-7; D is perhaps TRBD1 (7 bases). Germline CDR1 MNHNS, CDR2 SASEGT. There are 14 residues in the CDR3. V was shortened by 10 bases and J by 0 bases, with 16 bases between the two germline ends. The CDR3 is CATEGGTDSYEQYF. CDR3 nucleotide sequence: TGTGCCACCGAGGGCGGGACAGACTCCTACGAGCAGTACTTC.